This T cell receptor (beta chain) was observed in a study of control samples from healthy donors and cancer patients. This CDR3 contains 14 residues. Germline V lookup: CDR1 SGHAT, CDR2 FQNNGV. V was clipped by 6 bases and J by 3 bases, with 14 bases between them. The protocol was immunoSEQ multiplex PCR, while the TCRdb copy is restricted to in-frame clones and leaves out a portion. The sample has about 130,000 clones; more than 90% are singletons. Sequenced material: blood. The J gene is TRBJ1-2, the V gene TRBV11-2, with a possible D match to TRBD1 (5 bases). The TCR sequence derives from a man between 18 and 29 years old in good health. In nucleotides, the CDR3 is TGTGCCAGCAGTCCCCTACGGGGGGACTATGGCTACACCTTC. Translating gives CASSPLRGDYGYTF.